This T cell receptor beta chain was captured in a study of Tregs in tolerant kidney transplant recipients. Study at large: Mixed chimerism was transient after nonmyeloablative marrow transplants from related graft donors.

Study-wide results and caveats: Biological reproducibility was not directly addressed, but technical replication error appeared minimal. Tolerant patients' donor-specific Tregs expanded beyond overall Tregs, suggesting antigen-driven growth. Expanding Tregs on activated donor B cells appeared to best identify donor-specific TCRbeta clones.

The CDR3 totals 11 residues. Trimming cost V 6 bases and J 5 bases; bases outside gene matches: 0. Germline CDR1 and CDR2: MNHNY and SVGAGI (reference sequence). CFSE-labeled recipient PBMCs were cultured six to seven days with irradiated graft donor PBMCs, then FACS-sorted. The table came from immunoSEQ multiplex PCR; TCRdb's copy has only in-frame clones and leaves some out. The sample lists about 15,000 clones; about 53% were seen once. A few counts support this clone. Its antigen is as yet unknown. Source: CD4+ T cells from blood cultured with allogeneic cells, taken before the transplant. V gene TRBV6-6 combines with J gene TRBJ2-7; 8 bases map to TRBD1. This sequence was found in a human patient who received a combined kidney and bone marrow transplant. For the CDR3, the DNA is TGTGCCAGCAGGACAGGGGACGAGCAGTACTTC. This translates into CASRTGDEQYF.